This is a list of T cell receptor beta chains from one sample in a study of blood T cell repertoires in COVID-19. Assay: immunoSEQ multiplex PCR; the TCRdb copy retains only in-frame clones and omits some. The sample includes about 160,000 clones, roughly 91% seen only once; the top ten take about 4.5%. Sequencing was performed on peripheral blood. These receptors all stem from a woman in her fifties or sixties with acute or convalescent COVID-19. CDR3s include the opening cysteine and the closing phenylalanine or tryptophan. D genes are given only for firm matches. Not all rows give a size; the values are once, few, many and, for expanded clones, a class.

clone_size: once
d_call: TRBD1
v_call: TRBV3-1/TRBV3-2
j_call: TRBJ1-6
cdr3_aa: CASSRQGDSPLHF
cdr3_nt: TGTGCCAGCAGCCGACAGGGGGATTCACCCCTCCACTTT

clone_size: .
d_call: .
v_call: TRBV7-6
j_call: TRBJ2-5
cdr3_aa: CASSLGETGLETQYF
cdr3_nt: TGTGCCAGCAGCTTAGGGGAGACAGGCCTAGAGACCCAGTACTTC

clone_size: .
d_call: .
v_call: TRBV10-3
j_call: TRBJ1-5
cdr3_aa: CAISESGLRNQPQHF
cdr3_nt: TGTGCCATCAGTGAGAGCGGGTTACGGAATCAGCCCCAGCATTTT

clone_size: .
d_call: .
v_call: TRBV29-1
j_call: TRBJ2-1
cdr3_aa: CSVEAPGGTEFF
cdr3_nt: TGCAGCGTTGAAGCCCCTGGAGGGACGGAGTTCTTC

clone_size: .
d_call: .
v_call: TRBV28
j_call: TRBJ1-5
cdr3_aa: CASSFDSPSKQPQHF
cdr3_nt: TGTGCCAGCAGTTTTGACAGTCCAAGTAAGCAGCCCCAGCATTTT

clone_size: .
d_call: TRBD2
v_call: TRBV18
j_call: TRBJ2-3
cdr3_aa: CASSPGTSGGDTQYF
cdr3_nt: TGTGCCAGCTCACCGGGGACTAGCGGGGGAGATACGCAGTATTTT

clone_size: .
d_call: .
v_call: TRBV11-2
j_call: TRBJ2-2
cdr3_aa: CASSLEGGANTGELFF
cdr3_nt: TGTGCCAGCAGCCTGGAAGGGGGTGCGAACACCGGGGAGCTGTTTTTT

clone_size: once
d_call: .
v_call: TRBV4-3
j_call: TRBJ2-5
cdr3_aa: CASSRGTQETQYF
cdr3_nt: TGCGCCAGCAGCCGCGGGACGCAAGAGACCCAGTACTTC

clone_size: .
d_call: .
v_call: TRBV7-2
j_call: TRBJ2-7
cdr3_aa: CASSSDSFSYEQYF
cdr3_nt: TGTGCCAGCAGCTCGGACAGTTTCTCCTACGAGCAGTACTTC

clone_size: .
d_call: .
v_call: TRBV28
j_call: TRBJ2-7
cdr3_aa: CASSLSPLSGPPRDF
cdr3_nt: TGTGCCAGCAGTTTATCCCCTCTCAGCGGTCCCCCGAGAGACTTC

clone_size: .
d_call: .
v_call: TRBV7-9
j_call: TRBJ1-2
cdr3_aa: CASSLESWVRGYTF
cdr3_nt: TGTGCCAGCAGCTTGGAATCTTGGGTGCGGGGCTACACCTTC

clone_size: .
d_call: .
v_call: TRBV28
j_call: TRBJ1-1
cdr3_aa: CASSFRGGEAFF
cdr3_nt: TGTGCCAGCAGTTTCCGGGGGGGTGAAGCTTTCTTT

clone_size: .
d_call: .
v_call: TRBV7-2
j_call: TRBJ1-1
cdr3_aa: CASSRRRLTEAFF
cdr3_nt: TGTGCCAGCAGCAGGAGGAGGCTCACTGAAGCTTTCTTT

clone_size: once
d_call: TRBD1
v_call: TRBV28
j_call: TRBJ1-5
cdr3_aa: CASMPDRVGLQPQHF
cdr3_nt: TGTGCCAGCATGCCCGACAGGGTGGGTTTGCAGCCCCAGCATTTT

clone_size: .
d_call: .
v_call: TRBV28
j_call: TRBJ1-1
cdr3_aa: CASGAAYNTEAFF
cdr3_nt: TGTGCCAGCGGGGCGGCTTACAACACTGAAGCTTTCTTT

clone_size: .
d_call: .
v_call: TRBV2
j_call: TRBJ1-5
cdr3_aa: CASSELYSNQPQHF
cdr3_nt: TGTGCCAGCAGTGAGTTGTATAGCAATCAGCCCCAGCATTTT

clone_size: .
d_call: TRBD2
v_call: TRBV7-8
j_call: TRBJ2-3
cdr3_aa: CASSSPPTSGAPTDTQYF
cdr3_nt: TGTGCCAGCAGCTCTCCGCCGACTAGCGGGGCCCCCACAGATACGCAGTATTTT

clone_size: .
d_call: .
v_call: TRBV27
j_call: TRBJ2-7
cdr3_aa: CASSSAGESYEQYF
cdr3_nt: TGTGCCAGCAGTTCCGCAGGCGAGTCCTACGAGCAGTACTTC

clone_size: .
d_call: .
v_call: TRBV19
j_call: TRBJ1-1
cdr3_aa: CASSILSGNTEAFF
cdr3_nt: TGTGCCAGTAGTATCTTATCAGGGAACACTGAAGCTTTCTTT

clone_size: once
d_call: .
v_call: TRBV27
j_call: TRBJ2-5
cdr3_aa: CASSLFGETQYF
cdr3_nt: TGTGCCAGCAGTTTATTCGGGGAGACCCAGTACTTC

clone_size: .
d_call: .
v_call: TRBV5-6
j_call: TRBJ1-1
cdr3_aa: CASSLFQDTLTGAFF
cdr3_nt: TGTGCCAGCAGCTTGTTCCAGGACACCCTTACCGGAGCTTTCTTT

clone_size: .
d_call: TRBD1
v_call: TRBV18
j_call: TRBJ1-2
cdr3_aa: CASASPGTDYGYTF
cdr3_nt: TGTGCCAGCGCCTCACCGGGGACAGACTATGGCTACACCTTC

clone_size: .
d_call: .
v_call: TRBV7-2
j_call: TRBJ1-5
cdr3_aa: CASSLDDYQPQHF
cdr3_nt: TGTGCCAGCAGCTTAGATGACTATCAGCCCCAGCATTTT

clone_size: .
d_call: .
v_call: TRBV28
j_call: TRBJ1-2
cdr3_aa: CASSLGSFDGYTF
cdr3_nt: TGTGCCAGCAGTTTGGGGAGCTTTGACGGCTACACCTTC

clone_size: .
d_call: .
v_call: TRBV6-6
j_call: TRBJ1-2
cdr3_aa: CASTLTIGTNYGYTF
cdr3_nt: TGTGCCAGCACTCTGACAATTGGGACAAACTATGGCTACACCTTC

clone_size: .
d_call: TRBD1
v_call: TRBV25-1
j_call: TRBJ1-5
cdr3_aa: CASSGQGRNQPQHF
cdr3_nt: TGTGCCAGCTCCGGACAGGGGCGGAATCAGCCCCAGCATTTT